This TCR beta chain was recovered during a study of shared clonotypes between healthy human individuals. Sequenced by immunoSEQ multiplex PCR; TCRdb stores in-frame clones only, minus some. The sample has more than 2 million clones; about 94% are singletons. The V and J ends lost 2 bases and 3 bases respectively, with 14 bases between them. The CDR3 runs 17 residues. Germline lookup yields CDR1 MNHNS and CDR2 SASEGT. In the naive CD8 group, cells lacked CD45RO and were positively selected for CCR7, so terminally differentiated effector memory CD45RA+ cells were left out. The study enrolled healthy HIV-negative adults without recent acute infections or vaccinations as donors.

The TCR was taken from a man between 18 and 29 years old in good health. Some clones in this sample may be carry-over from other donors' samples. The sample taken for sequencing was naive CD8+ T cells from PBMCs. The chain employs TRBV6-1 and TRBJ2-6; no firm D call. This CDR3 reads CASSERFGGLGANVLTF. DNA of the CDR3: TGTGCCAGCAGTGAACGGTTTGGTGGCCTTGGGGCCAACGTCCTGACTTTC.